This T cell receptor beta chain was found in a study of T cells after yellow fever vaccination. The wider study: SMART-Seq v4 Ultra Low Input prepared the low-cell-number fractions.

A single record per CDR3 protein comes from TCRdb applying MiXCR to the 5' RACE reads. The table includes 100,000 to 150,000 distinct CDR3 sequences, 7.4% detected once. General study results and limits: Primary-vaccination clones mostly resurfaced post-booster (roughly 97% CD4, about 87% CD8). Repertoires sorted by FACS could include abundant clonotypes that are contaminants from the bulk population.

Trimming left V 3 bases short and J 8 bases short, with 14 bases between. The CDR3 is 14 amino acids. The V gene's germline CDR1 is LGHNA and CDR2 YSLEER. The table lists this clonotype with a few counts. Its cognate antigen is unknown. Being one base from a much bigger clone, this may be a read error. The gene calls are TRBV4-3 and TRBJ2-1; maybe TRBD2 (6 bases). The sequenced sample was CD4+ T cells sorted from PBMCs, obtained more than 8 days after the first yellow fever vaccination. This TCR derives from a young man who received the YFV17D yellow fever vaccine. This CDR3 is CASSQRAGGDEQFF. The CDR3 DNA reads as TGCGCCAGCAGCCAGAGGGCGGGCGGGGATGAGCAGTTCTTC.